This TCR beta chain comes out of a study of radiotherapy plus CTLA-4 blockade in lung cancer (dated by TCRdb to about 2018). Turning to the overall study: Among the enrolled patients, roughly 19% had an objective response, and less than 40% reached disease control. The paper as a whole reports these results and caveats: Increased serum interferon-beta after radiation, together with early dynamic changes in blood T cell clones, were reported to be the strongest predictors of response. TCR clones derived from tumors expanded in peripheral blood after treatment with radiotherapy and ipilimumab.

In this study, focal radiation therapy paired with CTLA-4 blockade (ipilimumab) was tested in patients who had chemo-refractory metastatic non-small-cell lung cancer. As to this clone: Which antigen it targets is not known. The input lacks base qualities; no much larger clone sits a single base away.

The library was made by the immunoSEQ multiplex PCR assay. Held by TCRdb, this immuneACCESS table contains in-frame sequences only and omits some clones. Under half of the omission traces to an unresolved V gene where checked; the cause of the rest is unknown. This sample gives some 30,000 clones in total; over 75% of them show up just once. The top ten constitute about 7.7% of the sample. Trimming costs V 0 bases and J 6 bases, and their ends lie 8 bases apart. From the cysteine up to the phenylalanine, the CDR3 has a length of 13 residues. Only the CDR3 DNA is retained, 39 bases long and in frame from the first base. The germline V gene supplies CDR1 KGHSH and CDR2 LQKENI.

Sample: peripheral blood, taken from a patient treated with radiotherapy plus ipilimumab. The rearrangement combines TRBV18 with TRBJ1-1; the D region possibly corresponds to TRBD1 (6 bases align). The sequence came from a human donor with non-small cell lung cancer who had stable disease on radiotherapy plus ipilimumab. The CDR3 corresponds to CASSPPGTSEAFF. The bases are TGTGCCAGCTCACCACCGGGGACATCTGAAGCTTTCTTT.